The next 15 T cell receptor beta chains were all read from a single sample in a study of regulatory T cells in long-lasting Graves disease. Assembly of TCR beta libraries relied on iRepertoire HTBI primers together with Arm-PCR of CDR3 regions. TCRdb re-derived calls from the multiplex PCR reads in MiXCR, one entry per CDR3 protein. In the table there are some 490,000 distinct CDR3 sequences, around 13% of which are singletons. Time point meaning: newly diagnosed GD, antithyroid drugs for less than 3 months. RNA extracted from PBMCs served as the sequencing template. The same data also contributed to another study, on T cells in Graves' hyperthyroidism and ophthalmopathy.

The specimen comprised peripheral blood mononuclear cells (PBMCs), sampled at new diagnosis, from a patient treated with antithyroid drugs. The receptors come from a woman aged 25-40 years with Graves disease.

This clonotype has more than one count but fewer than ten. The V and J genes are TRBV6-1 and TRBJ1-5; D gene ambiguous. The germline V gene encodes CDR1 MNHNS and CDR2 SASEGT. V shed 4 bases and J shed 2 bases, with 9 bases lying between them. This CDR3 has 14 amino acids. DNA for the CDR3: TGTGCCAGCAGTGTAAAGGGTGGCAATCAGCCCCAGCATTTT. It encodes CASSVKGGNQPQHF.

This clonotype has ten or more counts. V is TRBV11-3 and J is TRBJ2-1; 12 bases fit TRBD2. CDR1 and CDR2 from the germline V gene are SGHNT and YENEEA. The CDR3 has 14 amino acids. J was trimmed by 9 bases and V by 3 bases; bases with no gene match: 3. The CDR3 DNA sequence: TGTGCCAGCAGCTTGACTAGCGGGAGTCGTGAGCAGTTCTTC. Its protein is CASSLTSGSREQFF.

This clonotype was recorded many times. J is TRBJ1-2 and V is TRBV20-1; possible D gene TRBD1, 5 bases. This CDR3 is 14 amino acids long. Germline CDR1 DFQATT, CDR2 SNEGSKA (reference sequence). V was shortened by 6 bases and J by 1 base, with 15 bases between the two germline ends. CDR3 loop: CSALQDGNNYGYTF. Written as DNA, the CDR3 is TGCAGTGCGCTACAGGACGGAAATAACTATGGCTACACCTTC.

V usage is TRBV2 and J usage is TRBJ1-1; 8 bases line up with TRBD1. V was clipped by 0 bases and J by 6 bases; unmatched bases: 9. The CDR3 runs 16 residues. The V gene's germline CDR1 is SNHLY and CDR2 FYNNEI. The CDR3 DNA is TGTGCCAGCAGTGAAGCGTGGGCAGGGGGCAATCCTGAAGCTTTCTTT. Encoded protein: CASSEAWAGGNPEAFF.

This clonotype was counted ten times or more. The chain recombines TRBV7-2 with TRBJ2-7; D is possibly TRBD1 (5 bases). The CDR3 sequence is 12 residues long. Germline lookup yields CDR1 SGHTA and CDR2 FQGNSA. Trimming shortened V by 0 bases and J by 6 bases, and 6 bases separated the two germline ends. CDR3 region: CASSLAGREQYF. The CDR3 DNA follows: TGTGCCAGCAGCTTAGCGGGGCGCGAGCAGTACTTC.

At least ten counts were recorded for this clonotype. The V gene is TRBV7-9, the J gene TRBJ1-4; D gene unclear. From germline, CDR1 is SEHNR and CDR2 FQNEAQ (reference sequence). The V end lost 0 bases, the J end lost 3 bases, and 8 bases lay between the germline ends. CDR3 length equals 15 residues. CDR3 nucleotides: TGTGCCAGCAGCTTAGCGGCTGGGCCTAATGAAAAACTGTTTTTT. Protein product: CASSLAAGPNEKLFF. The variable domain in full, completed from reference TRBV7-9 and TRBJ1-4, reads DTGVSQNPRHKITKRGQNVTFRCDPISEHNRLYWYRQTLGQGPEFLTYFQNEAQLEKSRLLSDRFSAERPKGSFSTLEIQRTEQGDSAMYLCASSLAAGPNEKLFFGSGTQLSVL.

This clonotype was seen a few times. The V and J genes are TRBV6-1 and TRBJ1-5, with 7 nucleotides matching TRBD1. V shed 8 bases and J 4 bases; nucleotides not matched to a gene: 2. This CDR3 region has 12 residues. Germline V lookup: CDR1 MNHNS, CDR2 SASEGT. CDR3 DNA: TGTGCCAGCGGACAGGAGAATCAGCCCCAGCATTTT. Its translation: CASGQENQPQHF.

The V and J genes are TRBV9 and TRBJ1-1, with D unclear. Trimming removed 3 bases at V and 0 bases at J, with 15 bases between. CDR1 and CDR2 from the germline V gene are SGDLS and YYNGEE. CDR3 size: 16 residues. As DNA, the CDR3 is TGTGCCAGCAGCGGGGCTGATTTGGGTTTGAACACTGAAGCTTTCTTT. Translation: CASSGADLGLNTEAFF. Supplemented by reference TRBV9 and TRBJ1-1, the full variable domain reads DSGVTQTPKHLITATGQRVTLRCSPRSGDLSVYWYQQSLDQGLQFLIQYYNGEERAKGNILERFSAQQFPDLHSELNLSSLELGDSALYFCASSGADLGLNTEAFFGQGTRLTVV.

This clonotype came up a few times. The CDR3 here is CASSPRSRATTDTQYF. CDR3 DNA: TGCGCCAGCAGCCCCCGATCGAGGGCCACCACAGATACGCAGTATTTT. The chain has TRBV5-1 and TRBJ2-3; the D gene is possibly TRBD2 (5 bases). The CDR3 sequence is 16 residues long. The ends were cut back, 4 bases at V and 2 bases at J, with 17 bases in the middle. CDR1 is SGHRS and CDR2 is YFSETQ in the germline V gene.

There are many counts of this clonotype. The gene calls are TRBV2 and TRBJ2-2; TRBD1 aligns across 7 bases. With 4 bases clipped from V and 7 bases from J, the junction kept 0 bases outside the gene matches. The CDR3 covers 12 residues. The germline CDR1 and CDR2 sequences are SNHLY and FYNNEI. The CDR3 DNA reads as TGTGCCAGCAGTGGGGACAGCGGGGAGCTGTTTTTT. It codes for CASSGDSGELFF.

In this sample, this clonotype turned up many times. The rearrangement links TRBV6-5 to TRBJ2-2; TRBD2 might be the D (6 bases). The CDR3 contains 14 residues. CDR1 and CDR2 from the germline V gene are MNHEY and SVGAGI. The V end was cut by 0 bases, the J end by 6 bases, with 8 bases between. The CDR3 sequence is CASSYSGGPGELFF. The CDR3 bases are TGTGCCAGCAGTTACTCGGGAGGCCCCGGGGAGCTGTTTTTT.

This clonotype was found many times. The gene calls are TRBV5-6 and TRBJ2-1; 8 bases line up with TRBD1. The CDR3 has 14 amino acids. J gave up 6 bases and V 4 bases, and 6 bases lay outside the gene matches. Germline CDR1 reads SGHDT; CDR2 reads YYEEEE. The CDR3 spells CASSLGQGANEQFF. CDR3 DNA: TGTGCCAGCAGCCTAGGACAGGGTGCCAATGAGCAGTTCTTC.

Only a few counts were recorded for this clonotype. DNA of the CDR3: TGTGCCAGTAGTTTCGCCAACTTCGGCAATCAGCCCCAGCATTTT. Translating gives CASSFANFGNQPQHF. This chain joins TRBV19 and TRBJ1-5; D is uncertain. The V gene's germline CDR1 is LNHDA and CDR2 SQIVND (reference sequence). The ends were cut back, 5 bases at V and 2 bases at J, with 13 bases in the middle. The CDR3 consists of 15 residues.

In regard to this clonotype: The conserved final phenylalanine or tryptophan is absent from the CDR3, which likely points to a read error. V usage is TRBV6-1 and J usage is TRBJ2-7; D might be TRBD1 (6 bases). Trimming left V 7 bases short and J 4 bases short, with 17 bases between. This CDR3 has 14 residues. Germline CDR1 is MNHNS and CDR2 is SASEGT. DNA for the CDR3: TGTGCCAGCACCGGAGCACAGGGTTTTTACGAGCAGTACCTC. Its translation is CASTGAQGFYEQYL.

The table lists this clonotype with a few counts. The rearrangement links TRBV2 to TRBJ2-7; D remains unclear. The CDR3 spans 14 residues. CDR1 is SNHLY, CDR2 FYNNEI, per germline. Trimming cost V 2 bases and J 3 bases, with 11 bases left between them. The CDR3 DNA follows: TGTGCCAGCAGTGAAATTTTGACTTACTACGAGCAGTACTTC. It is translated as CASSEILTYYEQYF.